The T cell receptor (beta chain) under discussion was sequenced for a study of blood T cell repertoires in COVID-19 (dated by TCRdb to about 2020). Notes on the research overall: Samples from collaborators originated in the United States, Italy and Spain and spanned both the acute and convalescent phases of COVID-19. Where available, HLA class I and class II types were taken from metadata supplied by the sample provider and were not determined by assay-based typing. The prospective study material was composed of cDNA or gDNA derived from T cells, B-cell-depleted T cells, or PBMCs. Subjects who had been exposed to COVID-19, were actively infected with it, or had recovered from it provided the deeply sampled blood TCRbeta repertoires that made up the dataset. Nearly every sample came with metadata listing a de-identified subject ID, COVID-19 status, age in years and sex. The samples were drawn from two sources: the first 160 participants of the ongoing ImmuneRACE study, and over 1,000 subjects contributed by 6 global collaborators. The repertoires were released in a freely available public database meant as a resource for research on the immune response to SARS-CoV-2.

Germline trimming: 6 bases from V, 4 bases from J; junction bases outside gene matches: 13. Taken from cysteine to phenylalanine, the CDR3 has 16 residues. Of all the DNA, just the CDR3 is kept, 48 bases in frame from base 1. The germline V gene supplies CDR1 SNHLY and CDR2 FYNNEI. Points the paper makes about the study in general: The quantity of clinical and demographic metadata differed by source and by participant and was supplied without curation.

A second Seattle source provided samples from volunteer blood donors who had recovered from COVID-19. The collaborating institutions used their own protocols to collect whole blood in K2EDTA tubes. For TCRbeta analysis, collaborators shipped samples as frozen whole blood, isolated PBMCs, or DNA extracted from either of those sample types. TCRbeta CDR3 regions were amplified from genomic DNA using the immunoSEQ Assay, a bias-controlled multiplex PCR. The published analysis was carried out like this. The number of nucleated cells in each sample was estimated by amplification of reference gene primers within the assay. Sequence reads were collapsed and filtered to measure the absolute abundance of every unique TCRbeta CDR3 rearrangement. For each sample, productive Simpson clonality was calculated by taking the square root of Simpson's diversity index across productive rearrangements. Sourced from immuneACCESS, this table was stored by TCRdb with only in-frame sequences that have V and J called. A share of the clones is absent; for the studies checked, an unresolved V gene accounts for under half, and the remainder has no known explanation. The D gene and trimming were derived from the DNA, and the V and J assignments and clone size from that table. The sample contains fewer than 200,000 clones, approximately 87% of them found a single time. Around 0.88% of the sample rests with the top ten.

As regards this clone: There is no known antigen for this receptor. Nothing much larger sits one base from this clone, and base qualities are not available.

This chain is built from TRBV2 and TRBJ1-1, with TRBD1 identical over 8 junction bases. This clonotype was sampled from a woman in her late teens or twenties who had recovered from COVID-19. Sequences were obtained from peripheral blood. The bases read TGTGCCAGCAGACGACAGGGGTCCAATACTCCCACTGAAGCTTTCTTT. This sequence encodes CASRRQGSNTPTEAFF.